The rows below give T cell receptor beta chains drawn from one sample of a study of T cell responses to AZD1222 COVID-19 vaccine. Sequencing used immunoSEQ multiplex PCR; TCRdb keeps in-frame clones, though not all of them. The table shows 130,000 to 150,000 clones, with roughly 84% occurring only once. The sample was peripheral blood, taken 28 days after the second AZD1222 dose. The source is an adult who received the AZD1222 COVID-19 vaccine. The CDR3 runs from the conserved cysteine through the conserved F or W. The D gene is left open where the match is weak. Only part of the rows carry a size: once, few, many, or a class if the clone is expanded.

v_call: TRBV19
d_call: -
cdr3_length: 15
j_call: TRBJ2-5
clone_size: -
cdr3_nt: TGTGCCAGTAGTATCACTGGGAAAGTCCAAGAGACCCAGTACTTC
cdr3_aa: CASSITGKVQETQYF

v_call: TRBV3-1/TRBV3-2
d_call: -
cdr3_length: 12
j_call: TRBJ2-7
clone_size: -
cdr3_nt: TGTGCCAGCAGCCAAGGTTGGGCACAGCAGTACTTC
cdr3_aa: CASSQGWAQQYF

v_call: TRBV23-1
d_call: -
cdr3_length: 13
j_call: TRBJ1-4
clone_size: -
cdr3_nt: TGCGCCAGCAGAGACACAACTAATGAAAAACTGTTTTTT
cdr3_aa: CASRDTTNEKLFF

v_call: TRBV7-9
d_call: TRBD1
cdr3_length: 14
j_call: TRBJ1-4
clone_size: -
cdr3_nt: TGTGCCAGCAGCAGCAGGGGGCTCAGTGAAAAACTGTTTTTT
cdr3_aa: CASSSRGLSEKLFF

v_call: TRBV28
d_call: -
cdr3_length: 15
j_call: TRBJ1-3
clone_size: -
cdr3_nt: TGTGCCAGCAGTTCAGGAGGGGGATCTGGAAACACCATATATTTT
cdr3_aa: CASSSGGGSGNTIYF

v_call: TRBV5-1
d_call: TRBD2
cdr3_length: 16
j_call: TRBJ2-5
clone_size: -
cdr3_nt: TGCGCCAGCAGCTTGGAGGTTAGCGGGGGCCAGCCGACCCAGTACTTC
cdr3_aa: CASSLEVSGGQPTQYF

v_call: TRBV25-1
d_call: -
cdr3_length: 12
j_call: TRBJ2-7
clone_size: -
cdr3_nt: TGTGCCAGCAGTGCCAGGGCCTACGAGCAGTACTTC
cdr3_aa: CASSARAYEQYF

v_call: TRBV7-9
d_call: -
cdr3_length: 15
j_call: TRBJ2-1
clone_size: -
cdr3_nt: TGTGCCAGCAGCACCAGTAGCGGCTCTTACAATGAGCAGTTCTTC
cdr3_aa: CASSTSSGSYNEQFF

v_call: TRBV4-1
d_call: TRBD1
cdr3_length: 18
j_call: TRBJ1-5
clone_size: -
cdr3_nt: TGCGCCAGCAGCCAAGAAATGGGACAGGGGGTTAGAAATCAGCCCCAGCATTTT
cdr3_aa: CASSQEMGQGVRNQPQHF

v_call: TRBV30
d_call: -
cdr3_length: 13
j_call: TRBJ2-1
clone_size: -
cdr3_nt: TGTGCGCGGGGGCTCAGCTCCTACAATGAGCAGTTCTTC
cdr3_aa: CARGLSSYNEQFF

v_call: TRBV29-1
d_call: -
cdr3_length: 13
j_call: TRBJ1-6
clone_size: -
cdr3_nt: TGCAGCGCGGCGGCCTCCTATAATTCACCCCTCCACTTT
cdr3_aa: CSAAASYNSPLHF

v_call: TRBV28
d_call: -
cdr3_length: 15
j_call: TRBJ1-1
clone_size: -
cdr3_nt: TGTGCCAGCAGTTTCCGTTTTGCGGGGGACGCTGAAGCTTTCTTT
cdr3_aa: CASSFRFAGDAEAFF

v_call: TRBV5-1
d_call: TRBD1
cdr3_length: 16
j_call: TRBJ1-5
clone_size: once
cdr3_nt: TGCGCCAGCAGCTTGGGGGACAGGTTTAGCAATCAGCCCCAGCATTTT
cdr3_aa: CASSLGDRFSNQPQHF